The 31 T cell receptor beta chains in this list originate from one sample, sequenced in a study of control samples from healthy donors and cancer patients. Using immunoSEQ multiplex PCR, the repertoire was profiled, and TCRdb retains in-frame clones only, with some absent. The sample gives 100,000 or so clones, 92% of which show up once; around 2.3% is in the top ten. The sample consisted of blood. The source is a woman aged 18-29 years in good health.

In nucleotides, the CDR3 is TGTGCCAGCAGCCTCGGGGATACGCAGTATTTT. Translating it yields CASSLGDTQYF. The V call is TRBV27, the J call TRBJ2-3; D is undetermined. Looked up from germline, CDR1 is MNHEY and CDR2 is SMNVEV (reference sequence). This CDR3 is 11 amino acids long. V lost 6 bases and J lost 6, with 7 bases in between.

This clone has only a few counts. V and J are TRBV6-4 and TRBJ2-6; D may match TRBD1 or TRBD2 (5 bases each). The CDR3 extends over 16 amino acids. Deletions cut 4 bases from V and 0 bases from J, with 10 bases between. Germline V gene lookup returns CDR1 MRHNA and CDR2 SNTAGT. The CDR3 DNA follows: TGTGCCAGCAGTGCCTCGAGGGGCTCTGGGGCCAACGTCCTGACTTTC. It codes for CASSASRGSGANVLTF.

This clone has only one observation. The CDR3 DNA reads as TGCGCCAGCAGCTTGGCCGGAGCGGGAGTCGTCAATGAGCAGTTCTTC. As protein: CASSLAGAGVVNEQFF. V usage is TRBV5-1 and J usage is TRBJ2-1, with 8 bases that match TRBD2. This CDR3 region has 16 residues. Trimming cost V 0 bases and J 6 bases; bases outside gene matches: 8. Germline values: CDR1 SGHRS, CDR2 YFSETQ.

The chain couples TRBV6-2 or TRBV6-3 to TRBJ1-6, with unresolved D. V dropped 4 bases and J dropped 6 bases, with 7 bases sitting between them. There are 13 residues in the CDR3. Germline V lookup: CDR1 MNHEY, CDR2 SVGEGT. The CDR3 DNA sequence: TGTGCCAGCAGTTTCCGGCCTAATTCACCCCTCCACTTT. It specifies CASSFRPNSPLHF.

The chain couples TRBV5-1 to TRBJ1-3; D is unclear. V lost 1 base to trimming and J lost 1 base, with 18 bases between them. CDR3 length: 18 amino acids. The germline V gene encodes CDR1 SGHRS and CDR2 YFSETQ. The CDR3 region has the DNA TGCGCCAGCAGCTTGAATTCTCCTGCAGGACCTTCTGGAAACACCATATATTTT. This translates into CASSLNSPAGPSGNTIYF.

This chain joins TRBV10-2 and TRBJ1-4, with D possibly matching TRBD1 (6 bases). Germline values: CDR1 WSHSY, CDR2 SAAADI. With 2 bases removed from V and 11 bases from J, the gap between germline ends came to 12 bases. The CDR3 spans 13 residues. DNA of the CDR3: TGCGCCAGCAGTGAGCCGAGGGGGGAGAAACTGTTTTTT. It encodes CASSEPRGEKLFF.

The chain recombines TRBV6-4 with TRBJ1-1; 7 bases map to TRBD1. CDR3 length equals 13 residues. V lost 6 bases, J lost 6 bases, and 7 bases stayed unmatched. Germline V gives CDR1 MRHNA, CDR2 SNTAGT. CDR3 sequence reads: CASRPYRGAEAFF. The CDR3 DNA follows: TGTGCCAGCAGACCTTACAGGGGAGCTGAAGCTTTCTTT.

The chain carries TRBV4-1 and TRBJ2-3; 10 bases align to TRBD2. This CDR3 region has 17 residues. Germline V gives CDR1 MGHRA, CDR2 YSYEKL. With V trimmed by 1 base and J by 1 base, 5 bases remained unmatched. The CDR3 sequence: CASSQGRTSGRTDTQYF. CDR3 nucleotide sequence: TGCGCCAGCAGCCAAGGTAGGACTAGCGGACGCACAGATACGCAGTATTTT.

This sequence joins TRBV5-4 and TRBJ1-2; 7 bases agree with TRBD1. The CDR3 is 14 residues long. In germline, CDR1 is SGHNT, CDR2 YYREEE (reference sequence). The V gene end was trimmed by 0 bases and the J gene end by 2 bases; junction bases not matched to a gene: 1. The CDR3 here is CASSLGGGNYGYTF. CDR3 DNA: TGTGCCAGCAGCTTGGGAGGGGGCAACTATGGCTACACCTTC. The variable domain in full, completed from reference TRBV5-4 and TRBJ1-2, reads ETGVTQSPTHLIKTRGQQVTLRCSSQSGHNTVSWYQQALGQGPQFIFQYYREEENGRGNFPPRFSGLQFPNYSSELNVNALELDDSALYLCASSLGGGNYGYTFGSGTRLTVV.

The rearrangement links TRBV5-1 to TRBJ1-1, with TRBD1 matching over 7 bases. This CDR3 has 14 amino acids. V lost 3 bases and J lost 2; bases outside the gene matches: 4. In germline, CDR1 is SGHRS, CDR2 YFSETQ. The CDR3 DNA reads TGCGCCAGCAGCTCGGGACAGCCAAACACTGAAGCTTTCTTT. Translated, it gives CASSSGQPNTEAFF.

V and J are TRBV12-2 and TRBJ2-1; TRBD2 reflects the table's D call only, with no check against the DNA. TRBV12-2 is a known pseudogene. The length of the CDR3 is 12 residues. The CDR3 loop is CASRFRGGEQFF. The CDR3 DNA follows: TGTGCAAGTCGCTTTAGGGGGGGTGAGCAGTTCTTC.

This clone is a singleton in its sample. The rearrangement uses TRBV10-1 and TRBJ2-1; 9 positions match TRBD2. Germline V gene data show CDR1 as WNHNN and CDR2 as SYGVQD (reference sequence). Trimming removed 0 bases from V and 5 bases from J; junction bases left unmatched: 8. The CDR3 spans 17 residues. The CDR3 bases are TGCGCCAGCAGTGAGTCTCCAGGAAAGCGGGGGGACAATGAGCAGTTCTTC. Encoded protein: CASSESPGKRGDNEQFF.

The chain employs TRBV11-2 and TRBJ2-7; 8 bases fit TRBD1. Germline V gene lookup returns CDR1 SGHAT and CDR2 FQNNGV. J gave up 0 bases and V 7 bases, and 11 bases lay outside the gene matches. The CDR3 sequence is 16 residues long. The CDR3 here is CASNSRGQGFSYEQYF. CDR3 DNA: TGTGCCAGCAACAGCAGGGGGCAAGGCTTCTCCTACGAGCAGTACTTC.

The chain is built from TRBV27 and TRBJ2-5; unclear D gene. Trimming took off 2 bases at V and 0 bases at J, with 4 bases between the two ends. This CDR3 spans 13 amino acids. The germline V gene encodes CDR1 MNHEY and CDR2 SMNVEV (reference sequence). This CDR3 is CASSLGYQETQYF. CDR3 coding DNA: TGTGCCAGCAGTTTAGGGTACCAAGAGACCCAGTACTTC.

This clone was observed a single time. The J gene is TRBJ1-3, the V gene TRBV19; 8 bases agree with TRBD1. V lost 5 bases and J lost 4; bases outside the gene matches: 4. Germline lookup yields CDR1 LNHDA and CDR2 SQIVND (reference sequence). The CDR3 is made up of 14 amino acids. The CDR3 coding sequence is TGTGCCAGTAGTCTCAGGGGGCCCGGAAACACCATATATTTT. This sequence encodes CASSLRGPGNTIYF.

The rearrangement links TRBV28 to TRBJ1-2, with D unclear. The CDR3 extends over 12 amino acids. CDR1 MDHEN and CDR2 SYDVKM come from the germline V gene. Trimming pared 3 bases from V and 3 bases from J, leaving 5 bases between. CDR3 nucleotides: TGTGCCAGCAGTTTTAGGGACTATGGCTACACCTTC. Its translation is CASSFRDYGYTF.

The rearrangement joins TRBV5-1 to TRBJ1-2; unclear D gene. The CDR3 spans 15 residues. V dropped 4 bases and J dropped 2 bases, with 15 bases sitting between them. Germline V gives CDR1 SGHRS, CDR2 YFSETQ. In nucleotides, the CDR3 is TGCGCCAGCAGCCCGACGGGCGGTCGAAACTATGGCTACACCTTC. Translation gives CASSPTGGRNYGYTF.

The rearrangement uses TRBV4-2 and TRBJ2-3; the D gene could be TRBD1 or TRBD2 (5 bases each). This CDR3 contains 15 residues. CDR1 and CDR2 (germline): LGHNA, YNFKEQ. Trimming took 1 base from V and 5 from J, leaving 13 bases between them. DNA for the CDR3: TGTGCCAGCAGCCAAGTTCCGAATGGGGGAGATACGCAGTATTTT. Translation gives CASSQVPNGGDTQYF.

CDR3 nucleotides: TGCAGCGTTGACCGAGGGGTTAGCACAGATACGCAGTATTTT. It translates to CSVDRGVSTDTQYF. V and J are TRBV29-1 and TRBJ2-3; either TRBD1 or TRBD2 may fit D (5 bases each). This CDR3 is 14 amino acids long. V lost 3 bases to trimming and J lost 0 bases, with 10 bases between them. The germline V gene encodes CDR1 SQVTM and CDR2 ANQGSEA.

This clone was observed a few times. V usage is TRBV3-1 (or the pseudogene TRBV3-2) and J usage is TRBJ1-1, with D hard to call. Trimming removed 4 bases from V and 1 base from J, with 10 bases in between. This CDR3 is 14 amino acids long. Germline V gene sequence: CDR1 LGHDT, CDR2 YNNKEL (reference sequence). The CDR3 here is CASSPPGRNTEAFF. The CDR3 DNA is TGTGCCAGCAGCCCCCCCGGACGGAACACTGAAGCTTTCTTT.

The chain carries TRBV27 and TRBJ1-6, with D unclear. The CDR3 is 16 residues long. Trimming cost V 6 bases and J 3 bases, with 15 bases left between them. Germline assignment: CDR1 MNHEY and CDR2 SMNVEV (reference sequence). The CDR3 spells CASSLKADVYNSPLHF. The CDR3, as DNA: TGTGCCAGCAGCCTAAAAGCGGACGTCTATAATTCACCCCTCCACTTT.

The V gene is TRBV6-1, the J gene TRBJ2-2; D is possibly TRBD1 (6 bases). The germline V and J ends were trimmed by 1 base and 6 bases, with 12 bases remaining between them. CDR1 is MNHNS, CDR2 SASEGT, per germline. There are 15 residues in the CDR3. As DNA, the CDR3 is TGTGCCAGCAGTGAAGAAGTACAGGGAGCCGGGGAGCTGTTTTTT. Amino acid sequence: CASSEEVQGAGELFF.

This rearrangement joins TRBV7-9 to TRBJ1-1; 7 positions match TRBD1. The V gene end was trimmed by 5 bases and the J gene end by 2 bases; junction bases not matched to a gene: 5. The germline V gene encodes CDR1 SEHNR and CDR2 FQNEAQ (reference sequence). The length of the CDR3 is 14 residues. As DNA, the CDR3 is TGTGCCAGCAGCGATCCAGGGGGTAACACTGAAGCTTTCTTT. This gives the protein CASSDPGGNTEAFF.

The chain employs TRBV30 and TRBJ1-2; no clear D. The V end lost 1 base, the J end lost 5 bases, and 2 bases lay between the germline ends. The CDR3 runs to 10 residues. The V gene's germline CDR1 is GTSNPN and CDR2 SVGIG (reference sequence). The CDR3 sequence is CAWSGYGYTF. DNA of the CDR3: TGTGCCTGGAGTGGGTATGGCTACACCTTC.

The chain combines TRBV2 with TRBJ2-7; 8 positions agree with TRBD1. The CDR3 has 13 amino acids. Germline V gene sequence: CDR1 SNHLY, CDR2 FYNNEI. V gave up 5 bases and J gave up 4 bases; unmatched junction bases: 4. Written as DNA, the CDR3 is TGTGCCAGCAGTCTCAGGGGGCGGTACGAGCAGTACTTC. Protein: CASSLRGRYEQYF. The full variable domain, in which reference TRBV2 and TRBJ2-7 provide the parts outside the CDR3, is EPEVTQTPSHQVTQMGQEVILRCVPISNHLYFYWYRQILGQKVEFLVSFYNNEISEKSEIFDDQFSVERPDGSNFTLKIRSTKLEDSAMYFCASSLRGRYEQYFGPGTRLTVT.

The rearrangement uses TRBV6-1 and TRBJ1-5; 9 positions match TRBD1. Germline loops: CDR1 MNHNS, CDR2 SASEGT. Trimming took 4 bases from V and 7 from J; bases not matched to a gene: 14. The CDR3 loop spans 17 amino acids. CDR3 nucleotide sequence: TGTGCCAGCAGTGGGGCGGGGGGACAGGGTACTAGGCAGCCCCAGCATTTT. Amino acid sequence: CASSGAGGQGTRQPQHF.

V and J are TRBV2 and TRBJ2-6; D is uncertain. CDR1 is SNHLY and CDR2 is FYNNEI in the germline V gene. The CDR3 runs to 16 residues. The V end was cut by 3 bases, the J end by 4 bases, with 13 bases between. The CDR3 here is CASSDPHVDGANVLTF. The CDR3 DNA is TGTGCCAGCAGTGACCCACATGTTGACGGGGCCAACGTCCTGACTTTC.

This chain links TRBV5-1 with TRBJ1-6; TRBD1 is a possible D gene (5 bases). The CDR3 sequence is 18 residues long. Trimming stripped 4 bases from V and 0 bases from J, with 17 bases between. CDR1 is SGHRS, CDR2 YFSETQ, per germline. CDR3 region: CASSLKGTDSSYNSPLHF. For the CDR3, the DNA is TGCGCCAGCAGCCTCAAAGGGACGGATAGCTCCTATAATTCACCCCTCCACTTT.

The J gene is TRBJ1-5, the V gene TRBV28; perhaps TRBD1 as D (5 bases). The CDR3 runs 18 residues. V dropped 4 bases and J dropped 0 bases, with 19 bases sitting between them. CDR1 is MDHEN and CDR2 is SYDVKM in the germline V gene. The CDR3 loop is CASSYSLDSRYSNQPQHF. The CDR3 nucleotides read TGTGCCAGCAGTTACTCCTTAGACAGCCGATATAGCAATCAGCCCCAGCATTTT.

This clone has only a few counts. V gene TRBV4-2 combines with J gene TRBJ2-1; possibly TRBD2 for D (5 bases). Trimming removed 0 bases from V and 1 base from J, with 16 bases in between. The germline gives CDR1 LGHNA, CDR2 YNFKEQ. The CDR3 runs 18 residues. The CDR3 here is CASSQDGRKRSSYNEQFF. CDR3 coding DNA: TGTGCCAGCAGCCAAGATGGAAGGAAGCGGTCGTCCTACAATGAGCAGTTCTTC.

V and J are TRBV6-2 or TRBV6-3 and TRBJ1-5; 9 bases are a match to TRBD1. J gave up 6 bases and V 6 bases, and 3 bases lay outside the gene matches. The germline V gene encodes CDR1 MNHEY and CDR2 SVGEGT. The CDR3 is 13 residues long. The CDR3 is CASSRTGVQPQHF. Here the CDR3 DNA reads TGTGCCAGCAGCAGGACAGGGGTTCAGCCCCAGCATTTT.